These 8 T cell receptor beta chains share one sample of origin, sequenced in a study of blood T cell repertoires in COVID-19. Sequencing was performed with immunoSEQ multiplex PCR; in TCRdb, only in-frame clones are kept and a portion is missing. The profile shows some 58,000 clones, about nine tenths of them singletons. The sample taken for sequencing was peripheral blood. The receptor source for this set is a man aged 35-49 years with acute or convalescent COVID-19.

This clone was seen just once. The chain joins TRBV10-1 to TRBJ2-1, with TRBD2 matching 12 bases. Germline CDR1 WNHNN, CDR2 SYGVQD (reference sequence). The CDR3 totals 16 residues. V lost 3 bases to trimming and J lost 7 bases; unmatched junction nucleotides: 7. The CDR3: CASSDSGLAGRNEQFF. The DNA of the CDR3 is TGCGCCAGCAGTGACTCTGGACTAGCGGGGAGGAATGAGCAGTTCTTC.

V is TRBV3-1 (or the pseudogene TRBV3-2) and J is TRBJ2-6; the D is unclear. The CDR3 sequence is 19 residues long. CDR1 is LGHDT and CDR2 is YNNKEL in the germline V gene (reference sequence). Trimming took 4 bases from V and 0 from J, leaving 19 bases between them. CDR3 in amino acids: CASSPPWCPPSSGANVLTF. The CDR3 DNA follows: TGTGCCAGCAGCCCTCCGTGGTGCCCCCCCAGCTCTGGGGCCAACGTCCTGACTTTC.

The chain links TRBV19 to TRBJ1-5, with 7 bases lining up with TRBD1. The CDR3 has 13 amino acids. With 10 bases clipped from V and 2 bases from J, the junction kept 5 bases outside the gene matches. The germline V gene encodes CDR1 LNHDA and CDR2 SQIVND (reference sequence). Here the CDR3 reads CATKDRGNQPQHF. The CDR3 coding sequence is TGTGCCACCAAAGACAGGGGCAATCAGCCCCAGCATTTT.

The chain is built from TRBV24-1 and TRBJ2-7; TRBD1 aligns across 9 bases. CDR1 KGHDR and CDR2 SFDVKD come from the germline V gene. The CDR3 consists of 14 residues. Unmatched junction bases numbered 7, after V lost 4 bases and J lost 7 bases. The CDR3 DNA sequence: TGTGCCACCAGTGACCGGACAGGGGTGGATGAGCAGTACTTC. The encoded protein is CATSDRTGVDEQYF.

V usage is TRBV7-8 and J usage is TRBJ1-6, with D unclear. The CDR3 length is 15 residues. Germline V gene sequence: CDR1 SGHVS, CDR2 FQNEAQ. Trimming stripped 2 bases from V and 0 bases from J, with 5 bases between. The CDR3 spells CASSLQNSYNSPLHF. The CDR3 DNA sequence: TGTGCCAGCAGCTTACAGAACTCCTATAATTCACCCCTCCACTTT.

J is TRBJ1-2 and V is TRBV12-3 or TRBV12-4; 8 bases line up with TRBD1. The CDR3 is 12 amino acids. Germline trimming cut 6 bases from V and 6 bases from J; bases unmatched to any gene: 3. The CDR3: CASRGTGDGYTF. CDR3 in DNA: TGTGCCAGCAGGGGGACAGGTGATGGCTACACCTTC.

The chain combines TRBV27 with TRBJ2-1; D is possibly TRBD1 (6 bases). Germline CDR1 MNHEY, CDR2 SMNVEV (reference sequence). Trimming removed 4 bases from V and 8 bases from J, with 15 bases in between. The CDR3 has 14 residues. CDR3 loop: CASSSGQGWDEQFF. The CDR3 coding sequence is TGTGCCAGCAGTTCGGGGCAGGGGTGGGATGAGCAGTTCTTC.

In this sample, this clone turned up once. The V call is TRBV2, the J call TRBJ2-7, with TRBD2 identical over 8 bases. The V gene end was trimmed by 9 bases and the J gene end by 3 bases; junction bases not matched to a gene: 1. The length of the CDR3 is 11 residues. The germline V gene has CDR1 SNHLY and CDR2 FYNNEI. The CDR3 loop reads CASTSGYEQYF. The CDR3 nucleotides are TGTGCCAGTACTAGCGGCTACGAGCAGTACTTC. Drawing the rest from reference TRBV2 and TRBJ2-7, the complete variable domain is EPEVTQTPSHQVTQMGQEVILRCVPISNHLYFYWYRQILGQKVEFLVSFYNNEISEKSEIFDDQFSVERPDGSNFTLKIRSTKLEDSAMYFCASTSGYEQYFGPGTRLTVT.